Here is one T cell receptor (beta chain) with its context. This clonotype was counted once. It has no known antigen specificity. There are no base qualities to consult, and no much larger clone falls within one base. This record belongs to a study of T cells after yellow fever vaccination (dated by TCRdb to between 2017 and 2020). Turning to the overall study: The SMART-Seq v4 Ultra Low Input RNA kit was used to prepare libraries from fractions with low cell numbers. Bulk TCR alpha and beta repertoires were sequenced longitudinally to track T-cell clones before and after primary and booster YFV17D yellow fever vaccination. Two healthy male donors, one aged 18 to 30 and one aged 30 to 40 years, made up the cohort. Blood samples were taken at several timepoints before and after primary and secondary immunization, and bulk PBMC replicates and cell subsets were isolated.

Synthesis of TCR cDNA relied on 5'RACE template switching, a step that introduced a universal primer site along with unique molecular identifiers. Priming for cDNA synthesis came from both the TCR alpha and TCR beta constant segments. Library amplification involved two PCR steps, and the second step added sample barcodes and sequencing adapters. Sequencing of libraries was done on Illumina HiSeq 2500 (2x100 bp) or NovaSeq (2x150 bp). Per the source publication's procedure: Reads were demultiplexed and collapsed into UMI consensus sequences with MIGEC, and V(D)J alignment was performed with MiXCR. Vaccine-responding clonotypes were defined with edgeR using replicate PBMC samples, requiring FDR below 0.01 and a log2 fold change above 5 up to day 15. Bulk clonotypes were assigned CD4 or CD8 identity according to which sequenced CD4 or CD8 repertoire held them at higher abundance. TCRdb passed the public sequencing reads through fastp at Q25 and MiXCR, retaining productive beta sequences. A single entry per CDR3 protein holds the most common genes and DNA from its merged rows. The V and J calls were determined by TCRdb, not by the authors. Across this sample there are 450,000 to 550,000 distinct CDR3 sequences, with approximately 21% seen only once. The ten largest account for 14% of the sample.

Between the V and J ends, shortened by 5 bases and 4 bases respectively, the junction contains 12 bases. Inclusive of the bounding cysteine and phenylalanine, the CDR3 is 13 residues long. The sequence is cut down to CDR3 DNA, 39 bases in frame from base 1. CDR1 and CDR2 are drawn from the germline V gene: MDHEN, SYDVKM. Here is what the overall study found, with its caveats: Because only a couple of donors were included in the study, the extent to which the findings can be generalized is limited. A small share of clonotypes occurred in both CD4 and CD8 compartments, likely arising from convergent recombination. Most clones expanded after primary vaccination were re-detected after the booster (96% of CD4 and around 86% of CD8), suggesting broad memory maintenance. Because abundant contaminating clonotypes from the bulk population could be contained in FACS-sorted repertoires, computational filtering was required. Compared with the primary T-cell response, the secondary T-cell response was faster but weaker, reaching its peak on day 5 rather than on day 15.

Reading the label with the study, this specimen's treatment or condition is: live attenuated yellow fever vaccine strain. At every blood-draw timepoint, two biological replicates of bulk PBMCs were collected. PBMCs were isolated from peripheral blood using a standard Ficoll-Paque protocol. TriZol was used to extract RNA from bulk PBMCs, from CD4 and CD8 fractions, and from dextramer-positive and dextramer-negative fractions. The V and J genes are TRBV28 and TRBJ2-7; no confident D gene assignment can be made. The receptor's source is a man in his thirties or forties who received the YFV17D yellow fever vaccine. Sequences were derived from PBMCs, sampled 15 days after the yellow fever booster vaccination. The nucleotide sequence is TGTGCCAGCAGTCACTCACCTCTGTACGAGCAGTACTTC. It codes for CASSHSPLYEQYF.